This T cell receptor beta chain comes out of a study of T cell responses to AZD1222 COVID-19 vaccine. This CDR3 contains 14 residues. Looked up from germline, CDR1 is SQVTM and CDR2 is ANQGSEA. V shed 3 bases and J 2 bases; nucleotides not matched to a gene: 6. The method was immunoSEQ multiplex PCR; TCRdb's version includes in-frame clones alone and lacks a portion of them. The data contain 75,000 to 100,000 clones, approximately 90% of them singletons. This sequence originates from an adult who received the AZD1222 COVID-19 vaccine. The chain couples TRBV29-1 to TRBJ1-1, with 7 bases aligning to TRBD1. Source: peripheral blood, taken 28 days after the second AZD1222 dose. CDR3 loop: CSVDSGTANTEAFF. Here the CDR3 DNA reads TGCAGCGTTGACTCCGGGACAGCTAACACTGAAGCTTTCTTT.